This T cell receptor beta chain was sequenced in a study of cytomegalovirus exposure and HLA in healthy donors. Study-wide findings and caveats: Cytomegalovirus association was assigned to about 150 TCR beta chains.

These donors were members of the roughly 110-subject validation cohort, a group separate from the approximately 670-subject first cohort. The V gene's germline CDR1 is KGHSH and CDR2 LQKENI. V was cut by 3 bases and J by 0 bases, with 14 bases left in between. The CDR3 contains 16 residues. The table came from immunoSEQ multiplex PCR; TCRdb's copy has only in-frame clones and leaves some out. Seen here are over 250,000 clones, approximately 86% observed once, and the top ten hold approximately 1%. This clone was counted once. Its antigen is unknown. The J gene is TRBJ2-5, the V gene TRBV18, with a possible D match to TRBD2 (7 bases). Material: PBMCs. This TCR derives from a young woman in good health and CMV-seronegative. The CDR3, as DNA: TGTGCCAGCTCACCGAGGGGGGGGACGTACCAAGAGACCCAGTACTTC. Its protein is CASSPRGGTYQETQYF.